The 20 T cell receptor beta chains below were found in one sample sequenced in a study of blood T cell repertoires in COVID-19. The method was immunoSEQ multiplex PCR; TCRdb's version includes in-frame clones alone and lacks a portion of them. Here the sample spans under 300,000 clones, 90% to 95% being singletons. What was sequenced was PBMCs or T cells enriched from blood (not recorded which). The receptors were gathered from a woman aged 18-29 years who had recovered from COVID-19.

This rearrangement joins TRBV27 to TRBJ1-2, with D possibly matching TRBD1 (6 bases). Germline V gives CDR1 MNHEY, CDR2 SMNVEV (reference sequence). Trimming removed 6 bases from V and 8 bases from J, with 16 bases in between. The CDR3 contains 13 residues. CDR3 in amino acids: CASRLLGGDGYTF. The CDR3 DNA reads TGTGCCAGCAGACTCTTAGGGGGGGACGGCTACACCTTC.

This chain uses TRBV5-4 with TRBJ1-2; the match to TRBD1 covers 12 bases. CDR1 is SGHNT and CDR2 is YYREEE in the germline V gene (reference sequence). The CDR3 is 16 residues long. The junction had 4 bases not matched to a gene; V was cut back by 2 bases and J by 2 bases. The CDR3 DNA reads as TGTGCCAGCAGCTTTTCCGGGACAGGGGGCAACTATGGCTACACCTTC. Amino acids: CASSFSGTGGNYGYTF. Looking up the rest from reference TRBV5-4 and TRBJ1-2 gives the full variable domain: ETGVTQSPTHLIKTRGQQVTLRCSSQSGHNTVSWYQQALGQGPQFIFQYYREEENGRGNFPPRFSGLQFPNYSSELNVNALELDDSALYLCASSFSGTGGNYGYTFGSGTRLTVV.

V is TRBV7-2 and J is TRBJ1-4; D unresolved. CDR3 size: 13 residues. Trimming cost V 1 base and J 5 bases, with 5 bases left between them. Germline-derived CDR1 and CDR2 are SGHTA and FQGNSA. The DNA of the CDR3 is TGTGCCAGCAGCTTAGGCGTGAATGAAAAACTGTTTTTT. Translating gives CASSLGVNEKLFF.

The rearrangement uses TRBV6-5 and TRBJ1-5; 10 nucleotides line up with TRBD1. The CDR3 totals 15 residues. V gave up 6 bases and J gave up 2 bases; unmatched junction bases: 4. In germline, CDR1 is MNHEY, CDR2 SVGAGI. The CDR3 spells CASSAGTGGNQPQHF. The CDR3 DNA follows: TGTGCCAGCAGCGCTGGGACAGGGGGCAATCAGCCCCAGCATTTT.

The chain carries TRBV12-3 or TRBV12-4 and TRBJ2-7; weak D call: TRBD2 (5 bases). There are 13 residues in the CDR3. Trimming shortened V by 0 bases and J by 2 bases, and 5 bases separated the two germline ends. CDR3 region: CASSLAGAYEQYF. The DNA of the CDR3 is TGTGCCAGCAGTTTAGCCGGGGCCTACGAGCAGTACTTC.

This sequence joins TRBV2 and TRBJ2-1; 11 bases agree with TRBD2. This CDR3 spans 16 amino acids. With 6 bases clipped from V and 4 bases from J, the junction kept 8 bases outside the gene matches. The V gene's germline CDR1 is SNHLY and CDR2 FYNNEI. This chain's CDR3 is CASSPMGLADYNEQFF. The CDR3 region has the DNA TGTGCCAGCAGCCCTATGGGACTAGCGGATTACAATGAGCAGTTCTTC.

The CDR3: CASSVGTGRTDTQYF. DNA for the CDR3: TGTGCCAGCAGTGTCGGGACAGGGAGGACAGATACGCAGTATTTT. V is TRBV28 and J is TRBJ2-3, with 9 bases that match TRBD1. The CDR3 covers 15 residues. Trimming removed 5 bases from V and 3 bases from J; junction bases left unmatched: 6. Germline CDR1 reads MDHEN; CDR2 reads SYDVKM.

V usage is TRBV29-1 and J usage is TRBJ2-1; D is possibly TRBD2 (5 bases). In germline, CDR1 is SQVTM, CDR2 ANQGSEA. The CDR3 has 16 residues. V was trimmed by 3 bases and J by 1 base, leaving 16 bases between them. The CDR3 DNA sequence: TGCAGCGTTGACGACCGAACTAGGGATTCCTACAATGAGCAGTTCTTC. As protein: CSVDDRTRDSYNEQFF.

The CDR3 here is CASRQGRNTIYF. The CDR3 bases are TGCGCCAGCAGACAGGGTCGAAACACCATATATTTT. The V call is TRBV5-1, the J call TRBJ1-3; D is perhaps TRBD1 (6 bases). Germline CDR1 SGHRS, CDR2 YFSETQ. V lost 5 bases to trimming and J lost 5 bases, with 8 bases between them. This CDR3 has 12 amino acids.

Here the CDR3 DNA reads TGTGCCAGCTCATCAGGGCCGCCTCAGCCCCAGCATTTT. Translating gives CASSSGPPQPQHF. The chain combines TRBV18 with TRBJ1-5, with D maybe TRBD1 (5 bases). V dropped 5 bases and J dropped 6 bases, with 11 bases sitting between them. Germline V gene sequence: CDR1 KGHSH, CDR2 LQKENI. The CDR3 has 13 amino acids.

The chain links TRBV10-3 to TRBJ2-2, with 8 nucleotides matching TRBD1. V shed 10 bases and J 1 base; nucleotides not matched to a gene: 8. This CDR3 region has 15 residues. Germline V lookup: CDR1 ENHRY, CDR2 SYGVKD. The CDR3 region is CARGGQGGNTGELFF. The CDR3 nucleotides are TGTGCCAGAGGAGGACAGGGAGGGAACACCGGGGAGCTGTTTTTT.

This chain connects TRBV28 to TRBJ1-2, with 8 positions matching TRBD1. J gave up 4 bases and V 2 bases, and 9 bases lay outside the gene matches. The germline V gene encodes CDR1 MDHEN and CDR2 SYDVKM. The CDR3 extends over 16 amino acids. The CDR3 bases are TGTGCCAGCAGTTTAAACGACAGGGGATCCTTCTATGGCTACACCTTC. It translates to CASSLNDRGSFYGYTF.

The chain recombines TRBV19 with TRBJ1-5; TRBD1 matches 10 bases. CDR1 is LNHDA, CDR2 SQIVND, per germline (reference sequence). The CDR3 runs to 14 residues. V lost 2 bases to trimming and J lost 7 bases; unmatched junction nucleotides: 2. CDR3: CASSIRTGGQPQHF. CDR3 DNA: TGTGCCAGTAGTATAAGGACAGGGGGACAGCCCCAGCATTTT.

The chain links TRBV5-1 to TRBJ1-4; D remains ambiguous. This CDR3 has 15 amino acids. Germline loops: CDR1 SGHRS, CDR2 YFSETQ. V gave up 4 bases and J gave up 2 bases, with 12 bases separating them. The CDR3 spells CASSPNSGTNEKLFF. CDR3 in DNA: TGCGCCAGCAGCCCTAACTCGGGGACTAATGAAAAACTGTTTTTT.

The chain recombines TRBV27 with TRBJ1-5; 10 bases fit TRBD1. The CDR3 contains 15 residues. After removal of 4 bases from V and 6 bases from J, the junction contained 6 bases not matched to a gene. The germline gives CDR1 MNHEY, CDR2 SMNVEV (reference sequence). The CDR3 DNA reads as TGTGCCAGCAGTTCCCGACAGGGGGCGGGTCAGCCCCAGCATTTT. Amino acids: CASSSRQGAGQPQHF.

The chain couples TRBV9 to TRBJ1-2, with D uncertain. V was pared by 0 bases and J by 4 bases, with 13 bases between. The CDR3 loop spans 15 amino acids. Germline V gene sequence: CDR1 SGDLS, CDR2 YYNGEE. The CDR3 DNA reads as TGTGCCAGCAGCGTAGACGGCAGCGGTGTCTATGGCTACACCTTC. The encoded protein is CASSVDGSGVYGYTF. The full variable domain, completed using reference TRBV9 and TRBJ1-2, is DSGVTQTPKHLITATGQRVTLRCSPRSGDLSVYWYQQSLDQGLQFLIQYYNGEERAKGNILERFSAQQFPDLHSELNLSSLELGDSALYFCASSVDGSGVYGYTFGSGTRLTVV.

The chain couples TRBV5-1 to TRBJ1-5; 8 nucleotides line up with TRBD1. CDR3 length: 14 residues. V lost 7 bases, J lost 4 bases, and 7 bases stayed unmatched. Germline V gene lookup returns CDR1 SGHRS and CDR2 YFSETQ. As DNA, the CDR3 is TGCGCCAGCGCTGCCTGGACAGGGAATCAGCCCCAGCATTTT. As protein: CASAAWTGNQPQHF.

The CDR3 here is CASTPGGGTAVNQPQHF. The DNA for the CDR3 is TGTGCCAGCACCCCAGGTGGGGGGACAGCGGTTAATCAGCCCCAGCATTTT. The genes are TRBV7-8 and TRBJ1-5, with 7 bases aligning to TRBD1. The CDR3 contains 17 residues. V lost 7 bases, J lost 4 bases, and 16 bases stayed unmatched. Germline values: CDR1 SGHVS, CDR2 FQNEAQ. Using reference TRBV7-8 and TRBJ1-5 for the parts outside the CDR3, the full variable domain is GAGVSQSPRYKVAKRGQDVALRCDPISGHVSLFWYQQALGQGPEFLTYFQNEAQLDKSGLPSDRFFAERPEGSVSTLKIQRTQQEDSAVYLCASTPGGGTAVNQPQHFGDGTRLSIL.

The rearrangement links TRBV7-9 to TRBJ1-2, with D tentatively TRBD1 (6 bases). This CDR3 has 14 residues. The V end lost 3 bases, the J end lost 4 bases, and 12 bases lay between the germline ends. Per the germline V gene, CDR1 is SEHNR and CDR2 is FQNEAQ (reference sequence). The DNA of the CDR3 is TGTGCCAGCAGCTTCTACAGGGCCGGCTATGGCTACACCTTC. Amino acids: CASSFYRAGYGYTF.

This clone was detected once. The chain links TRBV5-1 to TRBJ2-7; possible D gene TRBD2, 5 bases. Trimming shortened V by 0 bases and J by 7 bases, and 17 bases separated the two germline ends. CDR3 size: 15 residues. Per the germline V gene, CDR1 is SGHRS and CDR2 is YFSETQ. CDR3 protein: CASSLATGTPGEQYF. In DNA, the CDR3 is TGCGCCAGCAGCTTGGCCACGGGAACCCCTGGGGAGCAGTACTTC.